Presented here are 14 T cell receptor beta chains from one specimen sequenced in a study of T-cell memory formation after mild COVID-19 (dated by TCRdb to the early 2020s). The library was generated by 5' RACE. Sequencer: Illumina NovaSeq 6000. In-frame beta chains were kept once TCRdb had trimmed the public reads at Q25 with fastp and called clones with MiXCR. Entries that share a CDR3 protein sequence are merged under the most common genes and DNA. The sample table contains roughly 450,000 distinct CDR3 sequences; only one count was recorded for approximately 18% of them. Together, the top ten hold 10% to 15% of the sample. Sequencing was carried out using PBMCs or a T cell subset sorted from them (not recorded which). The receptor source for this set is an adult woman who had mild COVID-19 (a few samples of this study predate the infection). The sample titles of this study are shuffled in the database, so cell type and time point are left out; the donor was told from shared clones.

The gene calls are TRBV19 and TRBJ2-7; TRBD1 matches 7 bases. J gave up 5 bases and V 3 bases, and 1 base lay outside the gene matches. The CDR3 totals 12 residues. The germline CDR1 and CDR2 sequences are LNHDA and SQIVND (reference sequence). DNA for the CDR3: TGTGCCAGTAGTATGACAGGGAACGAGCAGTACTTC. It yields the protein CASSMTGNEQYF. Full variable domain (missing parts from reference TRBV19 and TRBJ2-7): DGGITQSPKYLFRKEGQNVTLSCEQNLNHDAMYWYRQDPGQGLRLIYYSQIVNDFQKGDIAEGYSVSREKKESFPLTVTSAQKNPTAFYLCASSMTGNEQYFGPGTRLTVT.

This chain links TRBV5-1 with TRBJ2-7; D is uncertain. Germline V gives CDR1 SGHRS, CDR2 YFSETQ. The CDR3 totals 14 residues. V dropped 2 bases and J dropped 0 bases, with 9 bases sitting between them. Here the CDR3 reads CASSLNPSSYEQYF. The CDR3 DNA reads TGCGCCAGCAGCTTAAACCCAAGCTCCTACGAGCAGTACTTC.

The genes are TRBV11-2 and TRBJ2-5; 8 bases line up with TRBD2. CDR3 length: 16 amino acids. From germline, CDR1 is SGHAT and CDR2 FQNNGV. V shed 5 bases, J shed 2 bases, and the junction held 10 bases outside the gene matches. CDR3 nucleotide sequence: TGTGCCAGCAGCCCTGCGGCTAGCGGGCATCAAGAGACCCAGTACTTC. It translates to CASSPAASGHQETQYF.

This clonotype was detected many times. This sequence joins TRBV20-1 and TRBJ1-2; the D gene is possibly TRBD1 (6 bases). This CDR3 has 14 residues. The V gene's germline CDR1 is DFQATT and CDR2 SNEGSKA (reference sequence). The V and J ends lost 2 bases and 4 bases respectively, with 14 bases between them. The CDR3 sequence: CSARPTGRSYGYTF. The CDR3, as DNA: TGCAGTGCTAGACCTACAGGGCGAAGCTATGGCTACACCTTC.

In its sample, this clonotype was seen a few times. This chain joins TRBV6-4 and TRBJ2-1, with 8 bases aligning to TRBD1. The CDR3 is 16 amino acids. CDR1 and CDR2 (germline): MRHNA, SNTAGT. Trimming cost V 3 bases and J 2 bases; bases outside gene matches: 6. In nucleotides, the CDR3 is TGTGCCAGCAGTGAAGAGGGGACAGGTCCCTACAATGAGCAGTTCTTC. Translated: CASSEEGTGPYNEQFF.

A few counts support this clonotype. The chain couples TRBV11-2 to TRBJ1-5, with 8 bases matching TRBD1. After removal of 5 bases from V and 0 bases from J, the junction contained 15 bases not matched to a gene. CDR3 length: 19 amino acids. Germline assignment: CDR1 SGHAT and CDR2 FQNNGV. CDR3 sequence reads: CASSPATHWTGYSNQPQHF. The CDR3 DNA reads TGTGCCAGCAGCCCAGCGACCCATTGGACAGGGTATAGCAATCAGCCCCAGCATTTT.

This clonotype came up a few times. The chain couples TRBV9 to TRBJ1-1; D gene unclear. V dropped 0 bases and J dropped 0 bases, with 6 bases sitting between them. The germline CDR1 and CDR2 sequences are SGDLS and YYNGEE. The CDR3 is made up of 14 amino acids. The chain's CDR3 is CASSVEAMNTEAFF. The CDR3 DNA sequence: TGTGCCAGCAGCGTAGAGGCGATGAACACTGAAGCTTTCTTT. Full variable domain (outside the CDR3, taken from reference TRBV9 and TRBJ1-1): DSGVTQTPKHLITATGQRVTLRCSPRSGDLSVYWYQQSLDQGLQFLIQYYNGEERAKGNILERFSAQQFPDLHSELNLSSLELGDSALYFCASSVEAMNTEAFFGQGTRLTVV.

This clonotype was found a few times. The chain combines TRBV4-3 with TRBJ2-1, with 8 positions matching TRBD2. The CDR3 sequence is 19 residues long. V lost 0 bases, J lost 10 bases, and 20 bases stayed unmatched. Per the germline V gene, CDR1 is LGHNA and CDR2 is YSLEER. CDR3 DNA sequence: TGCGCCAGCAGCCAAGAGGCCCTCTACAGCGGGAGTAGGGATCGGGAGCAGTTCTTC. It yields the protein CASSQEALYSGSRDREQFF.

This clonotype was picked up a small number of times. V and J are TRBV20-1 and TRBJ1-2; maybe TRBD1 (5 bases). Germline values: CDR1 DFQATT, CDR2 SNEGSKA (reference sequence). This CDR3 region has 16 residues. Trimming removed 3 bases at V and 4 bases at J, with 21 bases between. The CDR3 DNA reads as TGCAGTGCTAGTCTTCACGGGGCTCCTCGCATCTATGGCTACACCTTC. Translated: CSASLHGAPRIYGYTF.

In this sample, this clonotype turned up a few times. The rearrangement joins TRBV5-1 to TRBJ1-1, with D hard to call. Germline V gene sequence: CDR1 SGHRS, CDR2 YFSETQ. CDR3 length: 14 amino acids. Trimming pared 4 bases from V and 3 bases from J, leaving 13 bases between. CDR3 residues: CASSPGGKDTEAFF. The CDR3 nucleotides read TGCGCCAGCAGCCCTGGAGGGAAGGACACTGAAGCTTTCTTT.

CDR3 sequence reads: CASRPELGGRDYGYTF. The CDR3 nucleotides read TGTGCCAGCAGGCCTGAGTTGGGGGGGCGAGACTATGGCTACACCTTC. V gene TRBV12-3 or TRBV12-4 combines with J gene TRBJ1-2; D possibly corresponds to TRBD1 (6 bases). The CDR3 spans 16 residues. V was trimmed by 6 bases and J by 3 bases, leaving 20 bases between them.

The chain is built from TRBV9 and TRBJ2-3, with 8 bases identical to TRBD2. The V segment lost 7 bases and the J segment 1 base; nucleotides outside the gene matches: 5. The CDR3 sequence is 14 residues long. CDR1 is SGDLS, CDR2 YYNGEE, per germline. CDR3 coding DNA: TGTGCCAGCGGGCCGGGAGGGCGCACAGATACGCAGTATTTT. Translating gives CASGPGGRTDTQYF.

CDR3 residues: CSAIGPSSGLVGEQFF. CDR3 DNA: TGCAGCGCCATAGGGCCCAGTTCGGGACTAGTGGGTGAGCAGTTCTTC. The chain links TRBV29-1 to TRBJ2-1; 8 nucleotides align to TRBD2. J was trimmed by 9 bases and V by 7 bases; bases with no gene match: 20. There are 16 residues in the CDR3. The germline gives CDR1 SQVTM, CDR2 ANQGSEA.

The J gene is TRBJ1-1, the V gene TRBV6-5; 8 positions match TRBD1. Germline V gene data show CDR1 as MNHEY and CDR2 as SVGAGI. V shed 10 bases, J shed 4 bases, and the junction held 8 bases outside the gene matches. The CDR3 totals 13 residues. This chain's CDR3 is CATGQGKVTEAFF. The DNA for the CDR3 is TGTGCCACAGGACAGGGTAAAGTCACTGAAGCTTTCTTT.